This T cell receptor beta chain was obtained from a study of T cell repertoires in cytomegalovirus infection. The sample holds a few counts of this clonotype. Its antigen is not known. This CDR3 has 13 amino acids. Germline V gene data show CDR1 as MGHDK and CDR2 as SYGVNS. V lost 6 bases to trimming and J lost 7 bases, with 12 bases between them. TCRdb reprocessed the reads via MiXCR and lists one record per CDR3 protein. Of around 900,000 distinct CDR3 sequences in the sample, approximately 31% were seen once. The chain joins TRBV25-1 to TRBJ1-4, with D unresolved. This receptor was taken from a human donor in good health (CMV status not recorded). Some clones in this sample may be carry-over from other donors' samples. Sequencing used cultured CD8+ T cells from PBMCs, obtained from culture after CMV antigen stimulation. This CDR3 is CASRGGVSEKLFF. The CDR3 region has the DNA TGTGCCAGCAGGGGTGGAGTTAGTGAAAAACTGTTTTTT.